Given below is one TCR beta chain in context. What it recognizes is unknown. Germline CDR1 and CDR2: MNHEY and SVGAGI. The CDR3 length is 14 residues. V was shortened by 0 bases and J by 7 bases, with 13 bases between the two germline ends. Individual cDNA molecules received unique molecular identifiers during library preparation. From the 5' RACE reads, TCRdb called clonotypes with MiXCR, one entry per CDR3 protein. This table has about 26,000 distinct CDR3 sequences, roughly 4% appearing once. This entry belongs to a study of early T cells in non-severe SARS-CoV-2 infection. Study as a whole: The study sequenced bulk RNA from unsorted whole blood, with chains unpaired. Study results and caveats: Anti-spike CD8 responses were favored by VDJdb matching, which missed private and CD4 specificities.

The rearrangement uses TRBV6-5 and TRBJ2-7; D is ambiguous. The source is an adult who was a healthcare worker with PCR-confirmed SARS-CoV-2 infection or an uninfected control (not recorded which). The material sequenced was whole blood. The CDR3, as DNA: TGTGCCAGCAGTTACTCGGGCCCCCTTGGGGAGCAGTACTTC. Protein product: CASSYSGPLGEQYF.